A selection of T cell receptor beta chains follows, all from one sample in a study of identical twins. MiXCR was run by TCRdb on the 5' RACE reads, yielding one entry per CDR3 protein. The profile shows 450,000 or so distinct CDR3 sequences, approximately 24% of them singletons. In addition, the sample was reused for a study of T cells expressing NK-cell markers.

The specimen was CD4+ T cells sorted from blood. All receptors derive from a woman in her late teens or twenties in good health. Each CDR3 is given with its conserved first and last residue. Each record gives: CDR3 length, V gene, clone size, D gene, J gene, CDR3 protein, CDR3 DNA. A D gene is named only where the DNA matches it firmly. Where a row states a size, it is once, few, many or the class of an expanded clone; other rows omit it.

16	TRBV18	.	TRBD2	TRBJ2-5	CASSLLLAGGVETQYF	TGTGCCAGCTCACTCTTGCTAGCGGGAGGCGTAGAGACCCAGTACTTC
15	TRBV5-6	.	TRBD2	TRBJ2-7	CASSTGLAGNYEQYF	TGTGCCAGCAGCACGGGACTAGCGGGGAACTACGAGCAGTACTTC
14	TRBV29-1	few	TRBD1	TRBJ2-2	CSVDRGRIGGELFF	TGCAGCGTTGATAGGGGGCGAATTGGCGGGGAGCTGTTTTTT
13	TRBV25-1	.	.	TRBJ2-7	CAGHLGHYYEQYF	TGTGCCGGTCATTTGGGACACTACTACGAGCAGTACTTC
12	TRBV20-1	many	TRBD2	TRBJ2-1	CSVSGRASEQFF	TGCAGTGTCTCCGGGAGGGCCTCTGAGCAGTTCTTC
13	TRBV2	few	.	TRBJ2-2	CASSGTQTGELFF	TGTGCCAGCAGTGGTACCCAGACCGGGGAGCTGTTTTTT
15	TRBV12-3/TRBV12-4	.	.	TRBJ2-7	CASSLSGEYGYEQYF	TGTGCCAGCAGTTTATCCGGAGAGTATGGCTACGAGCAGTACTTC
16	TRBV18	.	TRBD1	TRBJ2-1	CASSPPNRGVNNEQFF	TGTGCCAGCTCACCACCGAACAGGGGAGTGAACAATGAGCAGTTCTTC
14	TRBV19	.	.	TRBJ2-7	CASSTRHQADEQYF	TGTGCCAGTAGTACCAGACACCAGGCGGACGAGCAGTACTTC
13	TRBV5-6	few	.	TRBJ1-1	CASSLRTGEEAFF	TGTGCCAGCAGTCTTAGAACCGGGGAGGAAGCTTTCTTT
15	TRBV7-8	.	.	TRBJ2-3	CASNRLAGRTDTQYF	TGTGCCAGCAACCGATTAGCTGGTAGGACAGATACGCAGTATTTT
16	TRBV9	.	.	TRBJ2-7	CASSLPPPGLPYEQYF	TGTGCCAGCAGCTTACCCCCACCGGGGCTTCCCTACGAGCAGTACTTC
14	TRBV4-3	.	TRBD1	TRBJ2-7	CASSLDRGQREQYF	TGCGCCAGCAGCCTCGACAGGGGGCAGCGGGAGCAGTACTTC
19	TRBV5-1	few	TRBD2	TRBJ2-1	CASSLVGTSGGGSYNEQFF	TGCGCCAGCAGCTTGGTCGGGACTAGCGGGGGGGGCTCCTACAATGAGCAGTTCTTC
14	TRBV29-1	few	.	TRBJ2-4	CSVADRRAKNIQYF	TGCAGCGTCGCAGACAGAAGAGCCAAAAACATTCAGTACTTC
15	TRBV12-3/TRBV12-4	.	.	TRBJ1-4	CASSQSRQGGVRLFF	TGTGCCAGCAGTCAATCTAGGCAGGGAGGAGTTAGACTGTTTTTT
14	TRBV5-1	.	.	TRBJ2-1	CASSLNSADNEQFF	TGCGCCAGCAGCTTGAATAGCGCGGACAATGAGCAGTTCTTC
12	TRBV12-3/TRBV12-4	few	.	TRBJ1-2	CASSLRDYGYTF	TGTGCCAGCAGTTTAAGAGACTATGGCTACACCTTC
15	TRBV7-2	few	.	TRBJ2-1	CASSIGPSSYNEQFF	TGTGCCAGCAGCATTGGGCCGAGCTCCTACAATGAGCAGTTCTTC
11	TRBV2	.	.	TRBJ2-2	CASRLTGELFF	TGCGCCAGCAGACTTACCGGGGAGCTGTTTTTT
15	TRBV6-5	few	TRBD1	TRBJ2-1	CASSYPGTGALEQFF	TGTGCCAGCAGTTACCCCGGGACAGGGGCTCTTGAGCAGTTCTTC
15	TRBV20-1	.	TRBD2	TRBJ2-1	CSARVASGLYNEQFF	TGCAGTGCTAGAGTTGCTAGCGGGCTCTACAATGAGCAGTTCTTC
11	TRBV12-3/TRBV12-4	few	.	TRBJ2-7	CASSSTYGQYF	TGTGCCAGCAGCTCCACATACGGTCAGTACTTC
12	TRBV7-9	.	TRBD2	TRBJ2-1	CASSLTSGYRVF	TGTGCCAGCAGCTTAACTAGCGGGTACCGGGTCTTC
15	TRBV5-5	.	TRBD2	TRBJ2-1	CASSLGTSDFNEQFF	TGTGCCAGCAGCTTGGGGACTAGTGATTTCAATGAGCAGTTCTTC
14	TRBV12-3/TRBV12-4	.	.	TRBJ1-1	CASTIRGDGTEAFF	TGTGCCAGCACCATACGGGGGGACGGCACTGAAGCTTTCTTT
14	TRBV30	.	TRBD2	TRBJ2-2	CAWTSGSIVGELFF	TGTGCCTGGACTAGCGGGAGTATTGTCGGGGAGCTGTTTTTT
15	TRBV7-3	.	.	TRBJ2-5	CASSPQGGRSETQYF	TGTGCCAGCAGCCCGCAGGGGGGAAGAAGCGAGACCCAGTACTTC
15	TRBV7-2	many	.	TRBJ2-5	CASSSQPGLQETQYF	TGTGCCAGCAGCTCTCAACCGGGACTTCAAGAGACCCAGTACTTC
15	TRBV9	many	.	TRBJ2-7	CASSVGRGGLYEQYF	TGTGCCAGCAGCGTAGGTCGGGGTGGCCTCTACGAGCAGTACTTC
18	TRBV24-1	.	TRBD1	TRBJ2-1	CATSDKVTGLGSYNEQFF	TGTGCCACCAGTGACAAAGTGACAGGGCTTGGGTCCTACAATGAGCAGTTCTTC
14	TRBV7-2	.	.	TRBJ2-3	CASSSVHGADTQYF	TGTGCCAGCAGCTCCGTGCATGGGGCAGATACGCAGTATTTT
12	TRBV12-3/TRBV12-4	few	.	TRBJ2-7	CASSPRTWEQYF	TGTGCCAGCAGTCCCAGGACGTGGGAGCAGTACTTC
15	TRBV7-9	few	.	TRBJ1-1	CASSSGRTGDTEAFF	TGTGCCAGCAGCTCCGGCCGAACGGGGGACACTGAAGCTTTCTTT
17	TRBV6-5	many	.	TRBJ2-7	CASSYTSSYPQDHEQYF	TGTGCCAGCAGTTATACTTCTTCCTACCCCCAGGACCACGAGCAGTACTTC
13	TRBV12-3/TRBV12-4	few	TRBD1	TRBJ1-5	CASTRTGSQPQHF	TGTGCCAGCACCAGGACAGGGAGTCAGCCCCAGCATTTT
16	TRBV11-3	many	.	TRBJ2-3	CASSPILGASTDTQYF	TGTGCCAGCAGCCCAATCCTCGGGGCCTCCACAGATACGCAGTATTTT
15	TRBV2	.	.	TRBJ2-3	CASSELARTVYTQYF	TGTGCCAGCAGTGAACTAGCGAGGACCGTATATACGCAGTATTTT
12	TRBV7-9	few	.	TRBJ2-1	CASSFGGFEQFF	TGTGCCAGCAGCTTTGGGGGGTTTGAGCAGTTCTTC
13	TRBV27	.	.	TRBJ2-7	CASSLSTRTRSYF	TGTGCCAGCAGTTTATCAACCAGAACCCGGTCGTACTTC
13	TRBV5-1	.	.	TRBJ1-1	CASKTELNTEAFF	TGCGCCAGCAAGACAGAACTGAACACTGAAGCTTTCTTT
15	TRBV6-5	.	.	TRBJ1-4	CASSYSGARGEKLFF	TGTGCCAGCAGTTACAGCGGGGCGCGGGGAGAAAAACTGTTTTTT
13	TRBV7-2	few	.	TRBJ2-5	CASSLSRQETQYF	TGTGCCAGCAGCTTATCCAGGCAAGAGACCCAGTACTTC
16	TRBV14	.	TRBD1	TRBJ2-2	CASSQPIQGITGELFF	TGTGCCAGCAGCCAACCCATACAGGGGATCACCGGGGAGCTGTTTTTT
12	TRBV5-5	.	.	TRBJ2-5	CASSWYQGTQYF	TGTGCCAGCAGCTGGTACCAAGGGACCCAGTACTTC
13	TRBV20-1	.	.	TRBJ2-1	CSATRSEWDEQFF	TGCAGTGCTACCCGATCCGAGTGGGATGAGCAGTTCTTC
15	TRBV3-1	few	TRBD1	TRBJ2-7	CASSHGQVGNYEQYF	TGTGCCAGCAGCCACGGACAGGTTGGGAACTACGAGCAGTACTTC
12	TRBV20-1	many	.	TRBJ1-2	CSATGQEYGYTF	TGCAGTGCTACAGGGCAAGAGTATGGCTACACCTTC
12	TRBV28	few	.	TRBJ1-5	CASRADNQPQHF	TGTGCCAGCAGGGCCGACAATCAGCCCCAGCATTTT
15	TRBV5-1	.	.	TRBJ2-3	CASRLSDTGSLPQYF	TGCGCCAGCAGACTGAGTGACACCGGGAGCCTACCGCAGTATTTT
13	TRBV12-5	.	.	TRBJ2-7	CASGLGRAYEQYF	TGTGCTAGTGGTTTGGGGAGGGCCTACGAGCAGTACTTC
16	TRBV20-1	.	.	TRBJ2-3	CSALLGVARDPRTQYF	TGCAGTGCTCTATTGGGGGTAGCGAGGGACCCGCGTACGCAGTATTTT
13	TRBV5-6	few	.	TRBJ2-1	CASSKGPDNEQFF	TGTGCCAGCAGCAAGGGACCTGACAATGAGCAGTTCTTC